This T cell receptor (beta chain) emerged from a study of blood T cell repertoires in COVID-19. Study at large: The origin of the acute and convalescent COVID-19 samples was the United States, Italy and Spain. T cells, B-cell-depleted T cells, or PBMCs supplied cDNA or gDNA.

The CDR3 length is 14 residues. The germline gives CDR1 MNHEY, CDR2 SVGAGI. Losses at the gene ends were 6 bases for V and 2 bases for J; bases not matched to a gene: 3. How the authors handled the data: Estimates of nucleated cell counts were drawn from the amplification of reference gene primers. Clones were read by immunoSEQ multiplex PCR, and TCRdb kept only the in-frame ones, dropping some. The D gene and trimming were derived from the DNA, and the V and J assignments and clone size from that table. In the table there are around 340,000 clones, around 80% of which are singletons. This receptor was taken from a man aged 25-40 years with active or convalescent COVID-19. The chain joins TRBV6-5 to TRBJ1-3; TRBD1 matches 8 bases. Sequencing was carried out using peripheral blood. The CDR3 DNA reads TGTGCCAGCAGCTTACAGGGGGCTGGAAACACCATATATTTT. It codes for CASSLQGAGNTIYF.